These 23 T cell receptor beta chains were sequenced from one sample in a study of OX40 agonist ivuxolimab in advanced cancers. The method was immunoSEQ multiplex PCR; TCRdb's version includes in-frame clones alone and lacks a portion of them. The data contain some 35,000 clones, approximately 79% of them seen just once; the ten biggest clones take up more than 14%. The sample was CD4+ or CD8+ T cells sorted from blood, taken in a trial of the OX40 agonist ivuxolimab. These receptors were collected from an adult with an advanced solid tumor such as melanoma, head and neck, liver or kidney cancer.

The rearrangement joins TRBV6-5 to TRBJ2-5; possible D gene TRBD2, 6 bases. The CDR3 is made up of 14 amino acids. V lost 2 bases and J 5 bases, leaving 12 bases between the germline ends. Germline V gives CDR1 MNHEY, CDR2 SVGAGI. Here the CDR3 DNA reads TGTGCCAGCAGTTACCCCGGGGGACCGGAGACCCAGTACTTC. This translates into CASSYPGGPETQYF.

The chain couples TRBV7-3 to TRBJ2-3; TRBD2 aligns across 7 bases. CDR1 and CDR2 from the germline V gene are SGHTA and FQGTGA. The CDR3 has 15 amino acids. With V trimmed by 5 bases and J by 2 bases, 7 bases remained unmatched. The DNA of the CDR3 is TGTGCCAGCAGCGCCACTAGCGTGTCCACAGATACGCAGTATTTT. Translated: CASSATSVSTDTQYF.

The chain has TRBV7-9 and TRBJ2-7; 7 bases match TRBD2. V lost 3 bases to trimming and J lost 0 bases; unmatched junction nucleotides: 8. This CDR3 has 16 amino acids. Germline-derived CDR1 and CDR2 are SEHNR and FQNEAQ (reference sequence). The CDR3 here is CASSFGSGTPSYEQYF. The CDR3 DNA reads TGTGCCAGCAGCTTCGGGAGCGGGACTCCCTCCTACGAGCAGTACTTC. Looking up the rest from reference TRBV7-9 and TRBJ2-7 gives the full variable domain: DTGVSQNPRHKITKRGQNVTFRCDPISEHNRLYWYRQTLGQGPEFLTYFQNEAQLEKSRLLSDRFSAERPKGSFSTLEIQRTEQGDSAMYLCASSFGSGTPSYEQYFGPGTRLTVT.

The chain is built from TRBV7-8 and TRBJ2-3; D is possibly TRBD2 (6 bases). Trimming shortened V by 3 bases and J by 2 bases, and 12 bases separated the two germline ends. Germline values: CDR1 SGHVS, CDR2 FQNEAQ. The CDR3 has 15 residues. CDR3 amino acids: CASSLVAGYTDTQYF. For the CDR3, the DNA is TGTGCCAGCAGCTTGGTGGCGGGATACACAGATACGCAGTATTTT.

Turning to this clone: Relative to the germline gene, one junction end is altered; a read error may explain this. The rearrangement links TRBV28 to TRBJ1-2; 7 positions match TRBD1. CDR3 length: 15 residues. The germline V gene has CDR1 MDHEN and CDR2 SYDVKM. The CDR3 DNA follows: TGTGCCAGCAGTTATCGACTATCGTTGGTTCATACAGGGGCCTTC. Protein product: CASSYRLSLVHTGAF.

The genes are TRBV18 and TRBJ2-1; 8 bases map to TRBD2. CDR1 and CDR2 from the germline V gene are KGHSH and LQKENI. With V trimmed by 6 bases and J by 3 bases, 7 bases remained unmatched. The CDR3 sequence is 15 residues long. The CDR3 DNA is TGTGCCAGCTCTCCCCCCGCGGGGGGCTACAATGAGCAGTTCTTC. Amino acid sequence: CASSPPAGGYNEQFF.

The chain combines TRBV5-1 with TRBJ2-1, with TRBD2 identical over 13 bases. With V trimmed by 4 bases and J by 5 bases, 3 bases remained unmatched. This CDR3 is built from 15 residues. Germline CDR1 SGHRS, CDR2 YFSETQ. The CDR3 DNA reads TGCGCCAGCAGCGCGACTAGCGGGGGGCACAATGAGCAGTTCTTC. The encoded protein is CASSATSGGHNEQFF.

The genes are TRBV28 and TRBJ2-7; D is possibly TRBD2 (5 bases). Germline loops: CDR1 MDHEN, CDR2 SYDVKM. This CDR3 comprises 14 residues. V lost 7 bases, J lost 4 bases, and 17 bases lay in between. The CDR3, as DNA: TGTGCCAGCACCCACGGGGAAAGAGGTTACGAGCAGTACTTC. This encodes CASTHGERGYEQYF.

The chain recombines TRBV2 with TRBJ1-2, with a weak D call TRBD1 (5 bases). The CDR3 loop spans 14 amino acids. Between the trimmed V and J ends, which lost 5 bases and 10 bases, there was a span of 20 bases. Germline CDR1 is SNHLY and CDR2 is FYNNEI. CDR3 in DNA: TGTGCCAGCAGTATGCCCGACAGAATCGGTGACTACACCTTC. Translation: CASSMPDRIGDYTF.

The chain carries TRBV5-1 and TRBJ2-7; 9 bases match TRBD1. V was clipped by 3 bases and J by 5 bases; unmatched bases: 3. The V gene's germline CDR1 is SGHRS and CDR2 YFSETQ. This CDR3 has 13 amino acids. The CDR3 region has the DNA TGCGCCAGCAGCTCCGGACAGGGGAACGAGCAGTACTTC. It encodes CASSSGQGNEQYF.

This chain joins TRBV10-3 and TRBJ1-1; D unresolved. The CDR3 runs to 14 residues. Germline values: CDR1 ENHRY, CDR2 SYGVKD. Trimming removed 5 bases at V and 0 bases at J, with 10 bases between. The CDR3 here is CAISSGLMNTEAFF. The CDR3 DNA sequence: TGTGCCATCAGTTCTGGACTGATGAACACTGAAGCTTTCTTT.

DNA for the CDR3: TGCGCCAGCAGCCTCCAACCCCCGGGGACTCTCTCCGAGCAGTACTTC. Its translation: CASSLQPPGTLSEQYF. The chain has TRBV4-1 and TRBJ2-7, with D maybe TRBD2 (6 bases). The V end was cut by 4 bases, the J end by 6 bases, with 22 bases between. The germline V gene encodes CDR1 MGHRA and CDR2 YSYEKL. The CDR3 is made up of 16 amino acids.

This sequence joins TRBV13 and TRBJ2-7; maybe TRBD2 (6 bases). Trimming cost V 1 base and J 5 bases, with 9 bases left between them. The germline V gene has CDR1 PRHDT and CDR2 FYEKMQ (reference sequence). CDR3 length: 13 residues. The CDR3 sequence is CASSLAGVDEQYF. CDR3 sequence (DNA): TGTGCCAGCAGCTTAGCGGGAGTGGACGAGCAGTACTTC.

The chain uses TRBV5-1 and TRBJ1-1; D call uncertain. CDR3 length equals 13 residues. Germline V gives CDR1 SGHRS, CDR2 YFSETQ. Trimming took 0 bases from V and 1 from J, leaving 4 bases between them. Here the CDR3 DNA reads TGCGCCAGCAGCTTGGTTGCGAACACTGAAGCTTTCTTT. It specifies CASSLVANTEAFF.

The V gene is TRBV7-9, the J gene TRBJ2-5; 9 bases map to TRBD1. The ends lost 4 bases at V and 5 bases at J; junction bases unmatched: 8. This CDR3 region has 15 residues. Germline V CDR1 and CDR2: SEHNR, FQNEAQ (reference sequence). CDR3 sequence (DNA): TGTGCCAGCAGCTCCTGGACAGGGGCGGATGAGACCCAGTACTTC. This translates into CASSSWTGADETQYF.

The chain couples TRBV16 to TRBJ2-1; 7 positions match TRBD2. Germline lookup yields CDR1 KGHSY and CDR2 FQNENV. J gave up 6 bases and V 4 bases, and 9 bases lay outside the gene matches. The CDR3 contains 15 residues. The CDR3 coding sequence is TGTGCCAGCAGCCCCCTAGCGGCCAATAGCAATGAGCAGTTCTTC. Amino acid sequence: CASSPLAANSNEQFF. Filled out from reference TRBV16 and TRBJ2-1, the complete variable domain reads GEEVAQTPKHLVRGEGQKAKLYCAPIKGHSYVFWYQQVLKNEFKFLISFQNENVFDETGMPKERFSAKCLPNSPCSLEIQATKLEDSAVYFCASSPLAANSNEQFFGPGTRLTVL.

The rearrangement uses TRBV4-1 and TRBJ1-2; no definite D call. V dropped 3 bases and J dropped 0 bases, with 11 bases sitting between them. CDR3 length equals 15 residues. The germline V gene has CDR1 MGHRA and CDR2 YSYEKL. CDR3 in amino acids: CASSHHRGANYGYTF. In nucleotides, the CDR3 is TGCGCCAGCAGCCACCACCGCGGCGCTAACTATGGCTACACCTTC.

This sequence joins TRBV5-1 and TRBJ2-5; no clear D gene. The germline V and J ends were trimmed by 4 bases and 1 base, with 5 bases remaining between them. Germline V gene data show CDR1 as SGHRS and CDR2 as YFSETQ. CDR3 length: 12 residues. CDR3 sequence: CASSISQETQYF. The CDR3 nucleotides are TGCGCCAGCAGCATCTCCCAAGAGACCCAGTACTTC.

The J gene is TRBJ2-5, the V gene TRBV5-4, with 10 bases lining up with TRBD2. CDR1 and CDR2 from the germline V gene are SGHNT and YYREEE (reference sequence). The length of the CDR3 is 16 residues. The J segment lost 4 bases and the V segment lost 4 bases, leaving 10 bases of the junction unmatched. The CDR3 here is CASSQGTSAPGETQYF. The CDR3 nucleotides read TGTGCCAGCAGCCAAGGGACTAGCGCCCCCGGAGAGACCCAGTACTTC.

This rearrangement joins TRBV19 to TRBJ2-7; the match to TRBD1 covers 7 bases. This CDR3 has 14 amino acids. Germline V gives CDR1 LNHDA, CDR2 SQIVND (reference sequence). V dropped 5 bases and J dropped 1; count of bases not matched to a gene: 5. In nucleotides, the CDR3 is TGTGCCAGTAGTCGTGGGACAGTTTCCTACGAGCAGTACTTC. Protein: CASSRGTVSYEQYF.

This clone was found a few times. This chain connects TRBV4-1 to TRBJ2-7; D is uncertain. CDR1 is MGHRA, CDR2 YSYEKL, per germline. The CDR3 is made up of 15 amino acids. V was trimmed by 0 bases and J by 7 bases, leaving 16 bases between them. CDR3 protein: CASSQDYPLVREQYF. In nucleotides, the CDR3 is TGCGCCAGCAGCCAAGATTACCCCCTAGTGCGGGAGCAGTACTTC.

This clone was counted between two and nine times. This chain uses TRBV7-9 with TRBJ1-5; a possible D gene is TRBD1 (6 bases). This CDR3 spans 14 amino acids. Trimming pared 4 bases from V and 2 bases from J, leaving 9 bases between. Germline loops: CDR1 SEHNR, CDR2 FQNEAQ (reference sequence). CDR3 coding DNA: TGTGCCAGCAGCTCGACAGGCGGCAATCAGCCCCAGCATTTT. It is translated as CASSSTGGNQPQHF.

The CDR3 region is CASSLLVGSGSFVYQETQYF. The DNA for the CDR3 is TGTGCCAGCAGTTTACTGGTGGGTAGCGGGAGTTTTGTGTACCAAGAGACCCAGTACTTC. The gene calls are TRBV28 and TRBJ2-5; 9 bases fit TRBD2. Germline CDR1 reads MDHEN; CDR2 reads SYDVKM. There are 20 residues in the CDR3. After removal of 2 bases from V and 0 bases from J, the junction contained 16 bases not matched to a gene. The full variable domain, completed using reference TRBV28 and TRBJ2-5, is DVKVTQSSRYLVKRTGEKVFLECVQDMDHENMFWYRQDPGLGLRLIYFSYDVKMKEKGDIPEGYSVSREKKERFSLILESASTNQTSMYLCASSLLVGSGSFVYQETQYFGPGTRLLVL.